In its sample, the clone carrying this T cell receptor (beta chain) was seen a few times. The entry originates in a study of CD8 T cells in ankylosing spondylitis. Germline values: CDR1 SGHRS, CDR2 YFSETQ. The CDR3 runs 16 residues. V dropped 0 bases and J dropped 0 bases, with 12 bases sitting between them. MiXCR was run by TCRdb on the 5' RACE reads, yielding one entry per CDR3 protein. In the table there are about 360,000 distinct CDR3 sequences, about 20% of which are singletons. This chain joins TRBV5-1 and TRBJ1-1; D is uncertain. This sequence originates from a male donor with ankylosing spondylitis or in good health (not recorded which). The material sequenced was blood, either unsorted or a sorted T cell fraction (not recorded which). The CDR3 nucleotides are TGCGCCAGCAGCTTGGACAGCCGAGTAATGAACACTGAAGCTTTCTTT. Translated, it gives CASSLDSRVMNTEAFF.